This TCR beta chain was captured by sequencing in a study of blood T cells in healthy people across ages. CDR1 and CDR2 (germline): SGHVS, FQNEAQ. V trimming: 4 bases; J trimming: 7 bases; junction bases outside the gene matches: 5. CDR3 length: 15 residues. PCR was performed a second time for roughly 6 to 12 cycles using a sample-barcoded 5' primer and a J-beta primer mix. MiXCR, run by TCRdb on the 5' RACE reads, gives a single entry per CDR3 protein. The sample includes approximately 810,000 distinct CDR3 sequences, about 37% of them seen just once. Sample: blood. This chain links TRBV7-8 with TRBJ2-1, with TRBD1 matching over 12 bases. This sequence originates from a man aged 18 to 30 in good health. The CDR3 sequence: CASSSGTGGLNEQFF. CDR3 in DNA: TGTGCCAGCAGCTCCGGGACAGGGGGCTTGAATGAGCAGTTCTTC.